In this sample, the clone carrying this T cell receptor (beta chain) turned up a few times. The antigen is undetermined. TCRdb reanalysed the 5' RACE reads using MiXCR and keeps one entry per CDR3 protein. The sample holds about 240,000 distinct CDR3 sequences, approximately 9% seen once. This CDR3 has 15 residues. The V gene's germline CDR1 is MNHEY and CDR2 SVGAGI. The V and J ends lost 5 bases and 0 bases, in that order; junction bases with no gene match: 6. This record belongs to a study of T-cell memory formation after mild COVID-19. Study observations and caveats: Clones that got smaller from day 15 to 85 had even CD4/CD8, while clones growing later tipped toward CD4+.

The clonotype comes from a young man who had mild COVID-19 (a few samples of this study predate the infection). Cell type and time point are not known. The V and J genes are TRBV6-5 and TRBJ2-7, with TRBD1 matching 8 bases. The sequenced material came from PBMCs or a T cell subset sorted from them (not recorded which). The CDR3 region is CASSPRRGLSYEQYF. CDR3 bases: TGTGCCAGCAGTCCCCGCAGGGGGCTCTCCTACGAGCAGTACTTC.